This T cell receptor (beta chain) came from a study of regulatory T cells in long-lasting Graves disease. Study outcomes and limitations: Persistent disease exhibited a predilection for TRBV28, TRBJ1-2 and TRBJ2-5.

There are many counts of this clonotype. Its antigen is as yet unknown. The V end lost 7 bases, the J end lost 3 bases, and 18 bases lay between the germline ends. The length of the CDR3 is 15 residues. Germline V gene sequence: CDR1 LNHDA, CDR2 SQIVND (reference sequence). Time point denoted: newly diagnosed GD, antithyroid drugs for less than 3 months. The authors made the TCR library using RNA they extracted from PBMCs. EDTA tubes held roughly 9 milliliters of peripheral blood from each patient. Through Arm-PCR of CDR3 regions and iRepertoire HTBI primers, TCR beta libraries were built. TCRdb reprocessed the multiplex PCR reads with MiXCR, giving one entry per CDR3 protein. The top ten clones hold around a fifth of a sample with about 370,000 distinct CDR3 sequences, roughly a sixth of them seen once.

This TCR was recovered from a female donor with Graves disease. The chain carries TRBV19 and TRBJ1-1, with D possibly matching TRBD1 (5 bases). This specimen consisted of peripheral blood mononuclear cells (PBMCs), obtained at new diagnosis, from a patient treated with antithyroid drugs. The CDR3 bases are TGTGCCAGTACCCGGGGGTGGAGCGGCGACACTGAAGCTTTCTTT. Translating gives CASTRGWSGDTEAFF.